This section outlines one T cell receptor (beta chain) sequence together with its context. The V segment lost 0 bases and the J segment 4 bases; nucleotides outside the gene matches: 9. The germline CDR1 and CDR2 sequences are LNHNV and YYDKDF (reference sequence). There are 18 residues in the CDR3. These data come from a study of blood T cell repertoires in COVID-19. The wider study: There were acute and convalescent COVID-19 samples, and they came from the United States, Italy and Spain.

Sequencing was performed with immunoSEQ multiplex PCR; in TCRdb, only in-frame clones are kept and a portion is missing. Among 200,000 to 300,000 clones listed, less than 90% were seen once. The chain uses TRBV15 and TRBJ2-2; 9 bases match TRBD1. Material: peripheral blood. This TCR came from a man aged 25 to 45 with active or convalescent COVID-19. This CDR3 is CATSRDLPGTGTTGELFF. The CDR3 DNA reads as TGTGCCACCAGCAGAGATTTGCCCGGGACAGGGACCACCGGGGAGCTGTTTTTT.